This T cell receptor beta chain was captured in a study of blood T cell repertoires in COVID-19. On the study more broadly: Specimens from acute and convalescent COVID-19 originated in the United States, Italy and Spain.

Data came from immunoSEQ multiplex PCR; TCRdb stores just in-frame clones and leaves some out. The sample gives some 55,000 clones, 80% to 85% of which show up once; under 2% is in the top ten. Germline-derived CDR1 and CDR2 are MDHEN and SYDVKM. This CDR3 is 14 amino acids long. Unmatched junction bases numbered 7, after V lost 6 bases and J lost 3 bases. This receptor was obtained from a woman in her sixties with acute or convalescent COVID-19. Sequences were obtained from peripheral blood. The chain combines TRBV28 with TRBJ1-2, with 7 bases identical to TRBD1. This chain's CDR3 is CASSRQGTDYGYTF. In DNA form, the CDR3 reads TGTGCCAGCAGCCGACAGGGTACTGACTATGGCTACACCTTC.